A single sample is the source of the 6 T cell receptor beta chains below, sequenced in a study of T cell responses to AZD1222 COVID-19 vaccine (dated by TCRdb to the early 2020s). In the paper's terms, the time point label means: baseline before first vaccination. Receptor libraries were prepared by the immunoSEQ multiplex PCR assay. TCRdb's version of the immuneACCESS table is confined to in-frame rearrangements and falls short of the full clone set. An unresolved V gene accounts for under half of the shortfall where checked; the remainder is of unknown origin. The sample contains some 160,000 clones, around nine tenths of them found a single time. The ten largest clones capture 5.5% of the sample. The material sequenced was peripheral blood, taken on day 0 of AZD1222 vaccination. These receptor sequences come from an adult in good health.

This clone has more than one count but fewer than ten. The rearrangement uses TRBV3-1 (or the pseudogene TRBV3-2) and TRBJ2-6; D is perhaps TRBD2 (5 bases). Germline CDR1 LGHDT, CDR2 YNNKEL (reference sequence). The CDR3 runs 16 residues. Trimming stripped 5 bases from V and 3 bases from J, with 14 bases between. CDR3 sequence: CASSDRTVLGANVLTF. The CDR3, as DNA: TGTGCCAGCAGCGACCGGACTGTGCTTGGGGCCAACGTCCTGACTTTC.

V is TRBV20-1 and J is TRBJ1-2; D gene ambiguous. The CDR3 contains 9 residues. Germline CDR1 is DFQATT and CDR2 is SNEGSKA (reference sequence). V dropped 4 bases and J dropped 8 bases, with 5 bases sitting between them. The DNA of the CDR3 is TGCAGTGCTATGAGGGGCTACACCTTC. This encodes CSAMRGYTF.

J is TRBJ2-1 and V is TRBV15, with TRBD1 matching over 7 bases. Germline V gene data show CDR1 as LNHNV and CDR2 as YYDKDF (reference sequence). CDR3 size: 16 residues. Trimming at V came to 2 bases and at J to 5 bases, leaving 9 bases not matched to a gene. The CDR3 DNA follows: TGTGCCACCAGCAGAAACCGGGACAGAAGAAACAATGAGCAGTTCTTC. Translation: CATSRNRDRRNNEQFF.

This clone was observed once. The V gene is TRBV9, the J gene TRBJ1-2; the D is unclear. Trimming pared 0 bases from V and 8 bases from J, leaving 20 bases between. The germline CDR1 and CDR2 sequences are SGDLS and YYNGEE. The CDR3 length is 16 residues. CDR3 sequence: CASSVAKGDVGRGYTF. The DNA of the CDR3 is TGTGCCAGCAGCGTAGCTAAGGGAGATGTGGGGAGAGGCTACACCTTC.

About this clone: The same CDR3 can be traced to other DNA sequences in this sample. The CDR3 DNA reads TGTGCCAGCAGTTACGAAGGGACGGCCTCTGGAAACACCATATATTTT. Its translation is CASSYEGTASGNTIYF. The gene calls are TRBV6-2 or TRBV6-3 and TRBJ1-3; D might be TRBD1 (5 bases). Trimming removed 2 bases from V and 0 bases from J, with 11 bases in between. This CDR3 region has 16 residues. CDR1 and CDR2 (germline): MNHEY, SVGEGT.

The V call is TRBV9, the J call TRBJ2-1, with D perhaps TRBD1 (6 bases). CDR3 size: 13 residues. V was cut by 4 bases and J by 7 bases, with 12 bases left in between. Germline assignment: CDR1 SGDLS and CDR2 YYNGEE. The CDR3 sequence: CASSPSRGNEQFF. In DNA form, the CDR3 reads TGTGCCAGCAGCCCCAGCAGGGGTAATGAGCAGTTCTTC.